Below, 14 T cell receptor beta chains from the same sample are listed, as sequenced in a study of beta chain features in type 1 diabetes (dated by TCRdb to 2017 to 2018). What the research found in general, with its limitations: In all four CD4+ subsets, TCRB CDR3 length was moderately but significantly shorter in type 1 diabetes patients.

Their cognate antigens are unknown. Library generation was performed with the immunoSEQ multiplex PCR assay. The entire isolated RNA was reverse transcribed using the High Capacity cDNA Reverse Transcription Kit, and thus expressed TCRB transcripts were sequenced. As stored in TCRdb, this immuneACCESS dataset retains in-frame rearrangements with V and J assigned. A fraction of the clones does not appear; measured against another copy, unresolved V genes explain less than half of the discrepancy, and the remainder lacks a known reason. Recorded for this sample are approximately 70,000 clones; about 50% of them occurred a single time. The ten largest make up 0.7% of the sample. Sequencing was performed on central memory CD4+ T cells from blood. Every receptor here comes from a man aged 25 to 40 with type 1 diabetes.

The V and J genes are TRBV10-3 and TRBJ2-7, with D perhaps matching TRBD2 (6 bases). Germline-derived CDR1 and CDR2 are ENHRY and SYGVKD. This CDR3 region has 13 residues. The V end was cut by 8 bases, the J end by 3 bases, with 14 bases between. The CDR3 DNA reads TGTGCCATCCACGACGGCGGGAACTACGAGCAGTACTTC. Translated, it gives CAIHDGGNYEQYF.

The chain combines TRBV30 with TRBJ1-4; 8 bases match TRBD1. Germline CDR1 GTSNPN, CDR2 SVGIG (reference sequence). J lost 14 bases, V lost 5 bases, and 7 bases had no gene match. This CDR3 has 11 amino acids. The CDR3: CAWDLQGALFF. The CDR3, as DNA: TGTGCCTGGGACCTGCAGGGGGCTCTGTTTTTT.

The chain employs TRBV7-2 and TRBJ2-3; 9 positions agree with TRBD1. CDR1 is SGHTA and CDR2 is FQGNSA in the germline V gene. CDR3 length equals 14 residues. Losses at the gene ends were 5 bases for V and 4 bases for J; bases not matched to a gene: 4. The CDR3, as DNA: TGTGCCAGCAGCCCCGGACAGGGGCCAGATACGCAGTATTTT. Translating it yields CASSPGQGPDTQYF.

The table lists this clone with a few counts. The rearrangement joins TRBV19 to TRBJ1-1; 7 nucleotides agree with TRBD1. The CDR3 extends over 14 amino acids. Germline V gene lookup returns CDR1 LNHDA and CDR2 SQIVND (reference sequence). The V and J ends lost 1 base and 3 bases, in that order; junction bases with no gene match: 2. CDR3 DNA sequence: TGTGCCAGTAGTATAGCCACAGGGGACACTGAAGCTTTCTTT. As protein: CASSIATGDTEAFF.

The V gene is TRBV28, the J gene TRBJ2-3; TRBD1 aligns across 9 bases. Trimming removed 2 bases from V and 4 bases from J; junction bases left unmatched: 4. Germline V lookup: CDR1 MDHEN, CDR2 SYDVKM. The CDR3 runs 15 residues. As DNA, the CDR3 is TGTGCCAGCAGTTTAGGGGGACAGGGTCCAGATACGCAGTATTTT. Its translation is CASSLGGQGPDTQYF.

The V call is TRBV5-6, the J call TRBJ2-2, with TRBD1 matching over 9 bases. This CDR3 region has 18 residues. J gave up 0 bases and V 0 bases, and 6 bases lay outside the gene matches. In germline, CDR1 is SGHDT, CDR2 YYEEEE. The CDR3 reads CASSLGQGVTANTGELFF. In DNA form, the CDR3 reads TGTGCCAGCAGCTTGGGACAGGGGGTCACCGCGAACACCGGGGAGCTGTTTTTT.

This chain joins TRBV10-3 and TRBJ2-7; TRBD1 matches 10 bases. This CDR3 is 14 amino acids long. The germline V gene has CDR1 ENHRY and CDR2 SYGVKD. Losses at the gene ends were 3 bases for V and 7 bases for J; bases not matched to a gene: 6. CDR3 coding DNA: TGTGCCATCAGTGACTCCGGGACAGGGGAGGAGCAGTACTTC. Amino acids: CAISDSGTGEEQYF.

The V gene is TRBV6-1, the J gene TRBJ2-1; no definite D call. Germline V CDR1 and CDR2: MNHNS, SASEGT. Between the trimmed V and J ends, which lost 2 bases and 8 bases, there was a span of 7 bases. The CDR3 is 12 residues long. The CDR3 nucleotides read TGTGCCAGCAGTGAATTGGGCGATGAGCAGTTCTTC. It yields the protein CASSELGDEQFF.

This clone appeared a few times. V is TRBV4-2 and J is TRBJ2-1, with 10 bases lining up with TRBD2. Germline-derived CDR1 and CDR2 are LGHNA and YNFKEQ. Trimming cost V 4 bases and J 4 bases; bases outside gene matches: 7. This CDR3 is 16 amino acids long. The CDR3: CASSRLSGGGYNEQFF. The CDR3 DNA reads TGTGCCAGCAGCCGGTTAAGCGGGGGGGGGTACAATGAGCAGTTCTTC.

The chain uses TRBV19 and TRBJ1-6, with 8 nucleotides matching TRBD1. The CDR3 contains 13 residues. J was trimmed by 6 bases and V by 10 bases; bases with no gene match: 5. Germline V gene lookup returns CDR1 LNHDA and CDR2 SQIVND (reference sequence). CDR3: CATSGQGNSPLHF. Written as DNA, the CDR3 is TGTGCCACCTCCGGACAGGGTAATTCACCCCTCCACTTT.

The chain employs TRBV5-4 and TRBJ2-7; 11 nucleotides agree with TRBD2. There are 16 residues in the CDR3. Unmatched junction bases numbered 6, after V lost 4 bases and J lost 0 bases. Germline V gene data show CDR1 as SGHNT and CDR2 as YYREEE (reference sequence). CDR3 DNA sequence: TGTGCCAGCAGCCGGGGACTAGCGGAAACCTCCTACGAGCAGTACTTC. As protein: CASSRGLAETSYEQYF.

This clone was seen only once. This chain joins TRBV19 and TRBJ2-5, with TRBD1 matching 9 bases. The J call could be wrong; TRBJ2-7 is a better fit for the DNA end. Germline V gene sequence: CDR1 LNHDA, CDR2 SQIVND (reference sequence). This CDR3 spans 14 amino acids. In nucleotides, the CDR3 is TGTGCCAGTAGTCTTGGACAGGGGTCGTACGAGCAGTACTTC. It encodes CASSLGQGSYEQYF.

This rearrangement joins TRBV11-3 to TRBJ2-7, with TRBD2 identical over 11 bases. The V gene's germline CDR1 is SGHNT and CDR2 YENEEA. The CDR3 totals 15 residues. V was pared by 5 bases and J by 3 bases, with 6 bases of the junction left unmatched. The CDR3 is CASSRGTSGLYEQYF. The CDR3 DNA sequence: TGTGCCAGCAGCCGTGGGACTAGCGGCCTCTACGAGCAGTACTTC.

This clone turned up a few times. The chain links TRBV20-1 to TRBJ2-7; D uncertain. The V gene lost 3 bases and the J gene lost 7 bases, with 10 bases spanning the gap. The CDR3 has 11 residues. The germline V gene encodes CDR1 DFQATT and CDR2 SNEGSKA (reference sequence). The CDR3 loop is CSASLVGEQYF. Here the CDR3 DNA reads TGCAGTGCTAGTCTAGTTGGTGAGCAGTACTTC.